This T cell receptor (beta chain) stems from a study of identical twins. The J segment lost 7 bases and the V segment lost 3 bases, leaving 14 bases of the junction unmatched. The CDR3 runs 16 residues. Through template switching, a universal primer site was introduced, and the cDNA contained unique molecular identifiers. TCRdb re-called the 5' RACE reads through MiXCR, storing one row per CDR3 protein. This sample yields under 800,000 distinct CDR3 sequences, of which around 20% are seen a single time; 4% to 5.5% belongs to the top ten. These sequences were also reported in another study, on T cells expressing NK-cell markers.

This receptor was taken from a young woman in good health. The V and J genes are TRBV12-3 or TRBV12-4 and TRBJ2-5; TRBD2 agrees at 7 bases. Sequencing input: PBMCs. CDR3 bases: TGTGCCAGCAGTTTGAGGACTAGTCCCCCCTCAGGGACCCAGTACTTC. It yields the protein CASSLRTSPPSGTQYF.